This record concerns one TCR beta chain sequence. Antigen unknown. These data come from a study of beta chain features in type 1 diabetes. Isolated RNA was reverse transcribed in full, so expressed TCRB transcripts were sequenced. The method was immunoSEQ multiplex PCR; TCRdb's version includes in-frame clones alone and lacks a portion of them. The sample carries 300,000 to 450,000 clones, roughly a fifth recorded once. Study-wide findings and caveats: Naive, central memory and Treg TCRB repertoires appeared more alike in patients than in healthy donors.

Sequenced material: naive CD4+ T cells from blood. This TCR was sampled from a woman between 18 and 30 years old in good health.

The DNA of the CDR3 is TGTGCCAGCTCCCACCAGGGAAAGGGGACGAACACCGGGGAGCTGTTTTTT. Its protein is CASSHQGKGTNTGELFF. This rearrangement joins TRBV18 to TRBJ2-2, with a tentative D call TRBD1 (5 bases). Trimming shortened V by 6 bases and J by 0 bases, and 17 bases separated the two germline ends. Germline loops: CDR1 KGHSH, CDR2 LQKENI. The length of the CDR3 is 17 residues.